These 20 T cell receptor beta chains came from one sample sequenced in a study of blood T cells in healthy people across ages (dated by TCRdb to 2013 to 2016). The library was obtained by 5' RACE. Data came from an Illumina HiSeq 2500. A second about 7 to 11 cycle PCR used a sample-barcoded 5' primer and a J-beta primer mix. TCRdb cleaned the public reads at Q25 with fastp, built clones with MiXCR and kept in-frame beta chains. Each CDR3 protein appears once, grouped with its most common genes and DNA. For this sample there are about a million distinct CDR3 sequences; 35% to 45% appear just once. 10% to 15% of the sample belongs to the ten largest clones. What was sequenced was blood. The receptors come from a man younger than 35 in good health.

This chain joins TRBV7-2 and TRBJ2-3; D is ambiguous. The length of the CDR3 is 14 residues. Per germline, CDR1 SGHTA and CDR2 FQGNSA. V lost 5 bases and J lost 3, with 12 bases in between. The CDR3 DNA follows: TGTGCCAGCAGCGCTGTAATGAAGACAGATACGCAGTATTTT. This sequence encodes CASSAVMKTDTQYF.

The chain joins TRBV27 to TRBJ1-1, with 9 bases fitting TRBD1. The V and J ends lost 5 bases and 3 bases, in that order; junction bases with no gene match: 4. The germline gives CDR1 MNHEY, CDR2 SMNVEV (reference sequence). The CDR3 extends over 14 amino acids. The CDR3 nucleotides read TGTGCCAGCAGTGACAGGGGGGTGGACACTGAAGCTTTCTTT. It translates to CASSDRGVDTEAFF.

This clonotype has more than one count but fewer than ten. The chain combines TRBV29-1 with TRBJ2-2, with 7 bases matching TRBD1. This CDR3 is built from 13 residues. V was pared by 7 bases and J by 6 bases, with 8 bases of the junction left unmatched. Germline V gene data show CDR1 as SQVTM and CDR2 as ANQGSEA. CDR3 DNA: TGCAGCGGGCAAACAGGGGCGGCCGGGGAGCTGTTTTTT. Translation: CSGQTGAAGELFF.

This clonotype occurred a few times. The chain has TRBV4-3 and TRBJ2-1; 9 bases match TRBD2. The CDR3 contains 16 residues. J was trimmed by 5 bases and V by 1 base; bases with no gene match: 6. CDR1 is LGHNA, CDR2 YSLEER, per germline. CDR3 coding DNA: TGCGCCAGCAGCCAAGCTTCTAGCGGGGATGACAATGAGCAGTTCTTC. Translating gives CASSQASSGDDNEQFF.

This clonotype was counted only a few times. The chain employs TRBV12-3 or TRBV12-4 and TRBJ2-1, with D possibly matching TRBD1 (6 bases). This CDR3 region has 14 residues. Trimming stripped 6 bases from V and 8 bases from J, with 17 bases between. In nucleotides, the CDR3 is TGTGCCAGCAGCAAACAGGGTAGTTACGATGAGCAGTTCTTC. Translating gives CASSKQGSYDEQFF.

The table lists this clonotype with a count of one. The genes are TRBV4-3 and TRBJ1-5, with D unresolved. V dropped 0 bases and J dropped 3 bases, with 9 bases sitting between them. Germline V gene lookup returns CDR1 LGHNA and CDR2 YSLEER. The CDR3 covers 15 residues. CDR3 region: CASSQDSSPNQPQHF. DNA of the CDR3: TGCGCCAGCAGCCAAGACAGTAGCCCCAATCAGCCCCAGCATTTT.

The genes are TRBV6-5 and TRBJ1-1; no reliable D call. This CDR3 is built from 14 residues. Trimming removed 2 bases from V and 3 bases from J, with 10 bases in between. CDR1 and CDR2 from the germline V gene are MNHEY and SVGAGI. CDR3 DNA sequence: TGTGCCAGCAGTTACGACGGGTCCGACACTGAAGCTTTCTTT. Its protein is CASSYDGSDTEAFF.

The genes are TRBV27 and TRBJ2-3, with a tentative D call TRBD2 (7 bases). CDR1 and CDR2 (germline): MNHEY, SMNVEV (reference sequence). The ends were cut back, 8 bases at V and 7 bases at J, with 13 bases in the middle. The CDR3 runs 12 residues. CDR3 loop: CASHNGGHTQYF. As DNA, the CDR3 is TGTGCCAGCCACAACGGGGGGCATACGCAGTATTTT.

The gene calls are TRBV20-1 and TRBJ2-3, with D uncertain. CDR1 DFQATT and CDR2 SNEGSKA come from the germline V gene (reference sequence). V shed 0 bases and J shed 2 bases, with 15 bases lying between them. The CDR3 has 16 amino acids. CDR3: CSARDLRASTTDTQYF. The CDR3 DNA sequence: TGCAGTGCTAGAGATCTTCGGGCTTCCACCACAGATACGCAGTATTTT.

This sequence joins TRBV6-2 or TRBV6-3 and TRBJ1-5, with TRBD1 as a possible D gene (5 bases). Looked up from germline, CDR1 is MNHEY and CDR2 is SVGEGT. The V gene lost 3 bases and the J gene lost 0 bases, with 18 bases spanning the gap. The CDR3 contains 18 residues. As DNA, the CDR3 is TGTGCCAGCAGTTATAAGGGACTCCAAACCTTTAGCAATCAGCCCCAGCATTTT. This encodes CASSYKGLQTFSNQPQHF.

This clonotype came up many times. This chain uses TRBV29-1 with TRBJ2-1, with 10 bases aligning to TRBD2. The CDR3 consists of 15 residues. Per the germline V gene, CDR1 is SQVTM and CDR2 is ANQGSEA. After removal of 3 bases from V and 3 bases from J, the junction contained 5 bases not matched to a gene. The CDR3 here is CSVEASGGGYNEQFF. CDR3 bases: TGCAGCGTTGAGGCTAGCGGGGGAGGCTACAATGAGCAGTTCTTC.

V usage is TRBV20-1 and J usage is TRBJ1-5; weak D call: TRBD1 (5 bases). Trimming cost V 6 bases and J 7 bases, with 16 bases left between them. The CDR3 has 13 residues. Germline CDR1 is DFQATT and CDR2 is SNEGSKA (reference sequence). Here the CDR3 reads CSALRPGGQPQHF. CDR3 nucleotides: TGCAGTGCCCTGCGGCCCGGGGGGCAGCCCCAGCATTTT.

The chain links TRBV20-1 to TRBJ2-3; 8 bases fit TRBD1. With V trimmed by 3 bases and J by 4 bases, 3 bases remained unmatched. Germline CDR1 is DFQATT and CDR2 is SNEGSKA (reference sequence). The CDR3 runs 13 residues. The CDR3 sequence is CSASQGASDTQYF. The CDR3 DNA follows: TGCAGTGCTAGCCAGGGGGCGTCAGATACGCAGTATTTT.

Comment on this clonotype: One end of the junction does not line up with germline, which may come from a read error. This chain uses TRBV10-3 with TRBJ2-1; tentatively, D is TRBD2 (6 bases). The CDR3 has 16 residues. The germline V gene has CDR1 ENHRY and CDR2 SYGVKD. The CDR3 sequence: CAFSGAGLSSYNEQFF. The CDR3 DNA reads TGTGCCTTCAGTGGGGCGGGATTGAGCTCCTACAATGAGCAGTTCTTC.

This clonotype was seen more than once but under ten times. This sequence joins TRBV20-1 and TRBJ1-2; unclear D gene. This CDR3 contains 15 residues. Per the germline V gene, CDR1 is DFQATT and CDR2 is SNEGSKA (reference sequence). V shed 0 bases and J shed 0 bases, with 11 bases lying between them. CDR3 protein: CSARDVQPANYGYTF. In DNA, the CDR3 is TGCAGTGCTAGAGATGTGCAACCAGCTAACTATGGCTACACCTTC.

This clonotype was observed a few times. This rearrangement joins TRBV20-1 to TRBJ2-7; 13 bases are shared with TRBD2. The CDR3 contains 15 residues. From germline, CDR1 is DFQATT and CDR2 SNEGSKA (reference sequence). With V trimmed by 3 bases and J by 0 bases, 2 bases remained unmatched. As DNA, the CDR3 is TGCAGTGCTAGCGGACTAGCGGGGGCCTCCTACGAGCAGTACTTC. As protein: CSASGLAGASYEQYF.

This chain uses TRBV3-1 with TRBJ2-1, with D maybe TRBD2 (7 bases). The germline V gene has CDR1 LGHDT and CDR2 YNNKEL (reference sequence). The CDR3 contains 16 residues. V was shortened by 0 bases and J by 4 bases, with 13 bases between the two germline ends. CDR3 sequence reads: CASSQDWGGPYNEQFF. The CDR3, as DNA: TGTGCCAGCAGCCAAGACTGGGGGGGGCCGTACAATGAGCAGTTCTTC.

This chain joins TRBV3-1 and TRBJ2-3, with 9 bases matching TRBD1. From germline, CDR1 is LGHDT and CDR2 YNNKEL (reference sequence). The CDR3 has 16 amino acids. The J segment lost 2 bases and the V segment lost 7 bases, leaving 10 bases of the junction unmatched. The CDR3 coding sequence is TGTGCCAGCACCTCGTCGGGACAGGGTCACACAGATACGCAGTATTTT. Its protein product is CASTSSGQGHTDTQYF.

This clonotype has more than one count but fewer than ten. The chain uses TRBV20-1 and TRBJ2-3, with 7 bases identical to TRBD2. CDR1 DFQATT and CDR2 SNEGSKA come from the germline V gene (reference sequence). Unmatched junction bases numbered 11, after V lost 6 bases and J lost 2 bases. The CDR3 totals 15 residues. The CDR3 region is CSATVGGLPTDTQYF. The CDR3 DNA follows: TGCAGTGCCACAGTGGGAGGGTTACCCACAGATACGCAGTATTTT.

J is TRBJ2-1 and V is TRBV5-1; 7 bases match TRBD1. CDR3 size: 16 residues. CDR1 is SGHRS, CDR2 YFSETQ, per germline. V lost 5 bases and J lost 3; bases outside the gene matches: 11. The CDR3 DNA follows: TGCGCCAGCAGGCCTGATGACAGGGCCTACTACAATGAGCAGTTCTTC. Translating gives CASRPDDRAYYNEQFF. The whole variable domain, filled in from reference TRBV5-1 and TRBJ2-1, reads KAGVTQTPRYLIKTRGQQVTLSCSPISGHRSVSWYQQTPGQGLQFLFEYFSETQRNKGNFPGRFSGRQFSNSRSEMNVSTLELGDSALYLCASRPDDRAYYNEQFFGPGTRLTVL.